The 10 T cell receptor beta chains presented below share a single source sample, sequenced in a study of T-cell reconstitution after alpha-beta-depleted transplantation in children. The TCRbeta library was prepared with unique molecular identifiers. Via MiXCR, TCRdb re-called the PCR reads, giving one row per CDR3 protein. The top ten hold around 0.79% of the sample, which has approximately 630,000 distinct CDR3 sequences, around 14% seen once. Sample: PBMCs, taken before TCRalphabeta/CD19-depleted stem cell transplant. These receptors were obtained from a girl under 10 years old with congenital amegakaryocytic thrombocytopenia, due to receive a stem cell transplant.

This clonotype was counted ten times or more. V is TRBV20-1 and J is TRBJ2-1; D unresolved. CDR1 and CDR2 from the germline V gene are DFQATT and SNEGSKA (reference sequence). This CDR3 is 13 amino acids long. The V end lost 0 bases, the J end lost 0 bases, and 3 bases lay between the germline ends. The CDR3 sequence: CSARDPSYNEQFF. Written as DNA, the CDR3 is TGCAGTGCTAGAGATCCCTCCTACAATGAGCAGTTCTTC.

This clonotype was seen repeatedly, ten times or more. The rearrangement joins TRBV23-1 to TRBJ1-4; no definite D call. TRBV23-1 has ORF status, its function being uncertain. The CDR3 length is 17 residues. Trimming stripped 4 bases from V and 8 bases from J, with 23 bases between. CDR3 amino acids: CASSLSADVSTTEKLFF. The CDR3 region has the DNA TGCGCCAGCAGTCTTTCCGCGGATGTTTCGACGACGGAAAAACTGTTTTTT.

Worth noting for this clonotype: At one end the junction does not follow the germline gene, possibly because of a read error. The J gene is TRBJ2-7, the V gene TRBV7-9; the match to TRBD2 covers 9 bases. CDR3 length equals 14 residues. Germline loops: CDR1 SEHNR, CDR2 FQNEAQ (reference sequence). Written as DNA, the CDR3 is TGTGCCAGCAGATCCGGACATAGCGGGGGACGGGTCTTCTTC. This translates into CASRSGHSGGRVFF.

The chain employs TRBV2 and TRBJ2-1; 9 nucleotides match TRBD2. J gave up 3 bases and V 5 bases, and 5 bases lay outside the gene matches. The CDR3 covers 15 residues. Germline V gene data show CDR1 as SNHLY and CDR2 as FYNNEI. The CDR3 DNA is TGTGCCAGCAGTATGACTAGCGGAAACTACAATGAGCAGTTCTTC. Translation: CASSMTSGNYNEQFF.

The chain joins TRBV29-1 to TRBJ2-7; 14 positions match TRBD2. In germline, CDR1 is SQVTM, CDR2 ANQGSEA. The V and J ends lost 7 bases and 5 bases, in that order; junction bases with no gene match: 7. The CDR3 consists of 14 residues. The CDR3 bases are TGCAGCGGGGGGACTAGCGGGAGCGTCGACGAGCAGTACTTC. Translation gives CSGGTSGSVDEQYF.

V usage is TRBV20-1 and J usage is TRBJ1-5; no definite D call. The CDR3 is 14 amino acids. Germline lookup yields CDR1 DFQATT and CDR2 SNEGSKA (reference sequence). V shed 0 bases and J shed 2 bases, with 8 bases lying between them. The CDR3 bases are TGCAGTGCTAGAGATCCGTGGCGCAATCAGCCCCAGCATTTT. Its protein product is CSARDPWRNQPQHF.

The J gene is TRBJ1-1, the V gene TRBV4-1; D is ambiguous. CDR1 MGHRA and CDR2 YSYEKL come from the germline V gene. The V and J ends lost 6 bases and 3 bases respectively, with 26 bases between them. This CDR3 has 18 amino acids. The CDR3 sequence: CASSRPSHGVGGDTEAFF. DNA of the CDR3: TGCGCCAGCAGTCGGCCCTCCCACGGCGTGGGTGGGGACACTGAAGCTTTCTTT.

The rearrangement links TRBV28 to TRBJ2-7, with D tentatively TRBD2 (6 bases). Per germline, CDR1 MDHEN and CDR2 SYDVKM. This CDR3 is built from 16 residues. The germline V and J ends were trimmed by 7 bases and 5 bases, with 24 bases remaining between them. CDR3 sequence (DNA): TGTGCCAGCACTCCGTTTGCTAGCGTGAGGTGGGACGAGCAGTACTTC. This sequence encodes CASTPFASVRWDEQYF.

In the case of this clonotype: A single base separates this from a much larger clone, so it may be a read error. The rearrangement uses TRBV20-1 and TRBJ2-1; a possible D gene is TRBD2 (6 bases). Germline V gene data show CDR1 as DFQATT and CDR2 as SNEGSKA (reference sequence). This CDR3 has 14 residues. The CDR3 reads CTASTGSIYNEQFF. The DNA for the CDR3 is TGCACTGCTAGTACCGGGAGTATCTACAATGAGCAGTTCTTC.

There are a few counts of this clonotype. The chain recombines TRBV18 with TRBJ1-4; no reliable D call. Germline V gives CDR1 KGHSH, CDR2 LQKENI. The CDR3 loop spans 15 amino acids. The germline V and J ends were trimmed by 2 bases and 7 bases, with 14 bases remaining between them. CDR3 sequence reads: CASSPAGQVGEKLFF. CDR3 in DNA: TGTGCCAGCTCACCAGCCGGCCAGGTCGGTGAAAAACTGTTTTTT.